This TCR beta chain was captured in a study of blood T cell repertoires in COVID-19. About the study: T cells, B-cell-depleted T cells, or PBMCs provided the cDNA or gDNA that served as material.

Germline V gene sequence: CDR1 SGHTS, CDR2 YDEGEE. CDR3 length equals 15 residues. V was shortened by 3 bases and J by 6 bases, with 18 bases between the two germline ends. Cohort allocation depended upon clinical history that participants reported. Sequencing used immunoSEQ multiplex PCR; TCRdb keeps in-frame clones, though not all of them. Among some 290,000 clones, roughly 86% were seen once, and the ten largest hold almost 9.5%. This clone was counted a single time. The sequence derives from a woman under 40 who had recovered from COVID-19. The chain links TRBV5-8 to TRBJ2-5; a possible D gene is TRBD2 (5 bases). Sequencing was performed on PBMCs or T cells enriched from blood (not recorded which). CDR3 DNA sequence: TGTGCCAGCAGCTGGGGTATTGATAAGCGGCAGACCCAGTACTTC. Amino acids: CASSWGIDKRQTQYF.